Below are 22 T cell receptor beta chains sequenced from a single sample in a study of CD8 T cell repertoires and HIV-1 epitope variants. No antigen has been identified for these receptors. Method: immunoSEQ multiplex PCR; TCRdb's copy keeps in-frame clones and lacks some. The sample lists around 5,200 clones; about three fifths were seen once. Sequencing used cultured CD8+ T cells derived from PBMCs. These receptors were obtained from a male donor with HIV.

This clone has only one observation. This sequence joins TRBV2 and TRBJ2-2; 7 bases match TRBD1. This CDR3 is built from 16 residues. From germline, CDR1 is SNHLY and CDR2 FYNNEI. With 1 base clipped from V and 7 bases from J, the junction kept 9 bases outside the gene matches. The CDR3 spells CASSEDWAGGGGELFF. In DNA form, the CDR3 reads TGTGCCAGCAGTGAAGATTGGGCAGGGGGTGGCGGGGAGCTGTTTTTT.

The chain joins TRBV11-2 to TRBJ2-7; perhaps TRBD2 as D (6 bases). V lost 2 bases and J lost 7, with 15 bases in between. CDR1 and CDR2 from the germline V gene are SGHAT and FQNNGV. This CDR3 is 14 amino acids long. In nucleotides, the CDR3 is TGTGCCAGCAGCTTACCGGGAGCTCCCTGGGAGCAGTACTTC. Its protein product is CASSLPGAPWEQYF.

This clone was seen only once. The chain combines TRBV6-6 with TRBJ2-3; TRBD2 matches at 16 bases. V was pared by 10 bases and J by 7 bases, with 8 bases of the junction left unmatched. CDR1 and CDR2 (germline): MNHNY, SVGAGI (reference sequence). The CDR3 contains 15 residues. This CDR3 is CATLRGLAGGNTQYF. The CDR3 DNA reads as TGTGCCACCCTAAGGGGACTAGCGGGAGGGAATACGCAGTATTTT.

V and J are TRBV6-1 and TRBJ2-3; 7 bases match TRBD2. Trimming removed 7 bases from V and 1 base from J; junction bases left unmatched: 8. The CDR3 covers 15 residues. CDR1 and CDR2 from the germline V gene are MNHNS and SASEGT. For the CDR3, the DNA is TGTGCCAGCACCGATAGCGGGTGGGGCACAGATACGCAGTATTTT. It encodes CASTDSGWGTDTQYF.

J is TRBJ1-6 and V is TRBV19, with D maybe TRBD1 (5 bases). Trimming shortened V by 1 base and J by 10 bases, and 11 bases separated the two germline ends. Germline CDR1 LNHDA, CDR2 SQIVND (reference sequence). The CDR3 has 14 residues. This CDR3 is CASSIVEGDSPLHF. DNA for the CDR3: TGTGCCAGTAGTATAGTGGAAGGGGACTCACCCCTCCACTTT.

This clone came up once. This chain uses TRBV6-4 with TRBJ2-3; TRBD2 aligns across 9 bases. The CDR3 runs to 17 residues. Germline loops: CDR1 MRHNA, CDR2 SNTAGT. The ends lost 7 bases at V and 3 bases at J; junction bases unmatched: 14. The CDR3 coding sequence is TGTGCCAGCATCCCTCGCTCGCGGGGGGGTACGACAGATACGCAGTATTTT. Translation gives CASIPRSRGGTTDTQYF.

J is TRBJ1-1 and V is TRBV18; tentative D call: TRBD1 (6 bases). This CDR3 has 18 amino acids. Trimming took 5 bases from V and 1 from J, leaving 23 bases between them. The germline V gene encodes CDR1 KGHSH and CDR2 LQKENI. The CDR3 bases are TGTGCCAGCTCAAGTCCTGCAGGGGAAAGTAGCCAGAACACTGAAGCTTTCTTT. Its protein product is CASSSPAGESSQNTEAFF.

The chain combines TRBV30 with TRBJ1-2; a weak D match, TRBD1 (6 bases). V was clipped by 3 bases and J by 4 bases, with 12 bases between them. The germline gives CDR1 GTSNPN, CDR2 SVGIG (reference sequence). This CDR3 has 13 amino acids. Here the CDR3 reads CAWSSTGSYGYTF. In DNA form, the CDR3 reads TGTGCCTGGAGCTCCACAGGGAGCTATGGCTACACCTTC.

The chain uses TRBV27 and TRBJ2-3, with a tentative D call TRBD2 (5 bases). Trimming took off 2 bases at V and 2 bases at J, with 11 bases between the two ends. This CDR3 comprises 15 residues. In germline, CDR1 is MNHEY, CDR2 SMNVEV (reference sequence). The CDR3 loop reads CASSLEEADTDTQYF. CDR3 nucleotides: TGTGCCAGCAGTTTAGAGGAGGCGGACACAGATACGCAGTATTTT.

V and J are TRBV28 and TRBJ2-7; TRBD1 aligns across 9 bases. Germline CDR1 is MDHEN and CDR2 is SYDVKM. V was clipped by 2 bases and J by 3 bases; unmatched bases: 5. The CDR3 is 15 residues long. The CDR3 DNA reads as TGTGCCAGCAGTTTAAGGACAGGGGCGGACTACGAGCAGTACTTC. Encoded protein: CASSLRTGADYEQYF.

The chain links TRBV7-9 to TRBJ2-7; D is tentatively TRBD1 or TRBD2 (6 bases each). V lost 1 base and J 0 bases, leaving 10 bases between the germline ends. Per the germline V gene, CDR1 is SEHNR and CDR2 is FQNEAQ (reference sequence). The CDR3 has 15 residues. CDR3 in amino acids: CASSLEGGRSYEQYF. CDR3 nucleotide sequence: TGTGCCAGCAGCTTAGAGGGGGGACGCTCCTACGAGCAGTACTTC.

Only a few counts were recorded for this clone. The V call is TRBV27, the J call TRBJ2-5, with D unclear. Per germline, CDR1 MNHEY and CDR2 SMNVEV (reference sequence). The V end was cut by 5 bases, the J end by 5 bases, with 9 bases between. The CDR3 sequence is 12 residues long. CDR3 residues: CASSVYGETQYF. The CDR3 coding sequence is TGTGCCAGCAGTGTTTATGGGGAGACCCAGTACTTC.

A few counts support this clone. This sequence joins TRBV13 and TRBJ2-5; possibly TRBD2 for D (5 bases). CDR3 length equals 14 residues. Germline values: CDR1 PRHDT, CDR2 FYEKMQ (reference sequence). V was trimmed by 1 base and J by 1 base, leaving 7 bases between them. This chain's CDR3 is CASSLEAGQETQYF. The DNA of the CDR3 is TGTGCCAGCAGCTTAGAGGCGGGCCAAGAGACCCAGTACTTC. Together with reference TRBV13 and TRBJ2-5, the CDR3 gives the full variable domain: AAGVIQSPRHLIKEKRETATLKCYPIPRHDTVYWYQQGPGQDPQFLISFYEKMQSDKGSIPDRFSAQQFSDYHSELNMSSLELGDSALYFCASSLEAGQETQYFGPGTRLLVL.

This clone has a handful of counts. V is TRBV10-1 and J is TRBJ2-1; D gene ambiguous. The V end lost 6 bases, the J end lost 8 bases, and 17 bases lay between the germline ends. CDR1 and CDR2 (germline): WNHNN, SYGVQD (reference sequence). The CDR3 spans 14 residues. The CDR3 here is CASSDPLRTDEQFF. As DNA, the CDR3 is TGCGCCAGCAGCGACCCTCTTAGGACGGATGAGCAGTTCTTC.

This clone has a single count. The chain couples TRBV27 to TRBJ2-5; possible D gene TRBD1, 5 bases. The germline gives CDR1 MNHEY, CDR2 SMNVEV (reference sequence). The CDR3 loop spans 16 amino acids. V was clipped by 5 bases and J by 1 base, with 17 bases between them. CDR3 sequence (DNA): TGTGCCAGCAGTCCACTCAAACAGGTTACCCAAGAGACCCAGTACTTC. Its protein product is CASSPLKQVTQETQYF.

This chain connects TRBV28 to TRBJ1-1; D unclear. Trimming shortened V by 7 bases and J by 4 bases, and 10 bases separated the two germline ends. The germline CDR1 and CDR2 sequences are MDHEN and SYDVKM. The CDR3 covers 12 residues. CDR3 sequence: CASTQWGTEAFF. The DNA for the CDR3 is TGTGCCAGCACCCAGTGGGGCACTGAAGCTTTCTTT.

The chain uses TRBV12-5 and TRBJ2-1; D is undetermined. Germline CDR1 reads LGHNT; CDR2 reads FRNRAP. This CDR3 spans 13 amino acids. V was shortened by 5 bases and J by 4 bases, with 9 bases between the two germline ends. The CDR3 nucleotides are TGTGCTAGTGGTGAGGCTACTTACAATGAGCAGTTCTTC. Its translation is CASGEATYNEQFF.

The rearrangement uses TRBV5-6 and TRBJ2-7; a possible D gene is TRBD1 (5 bases). Germline V gene lookup returns CDR1 SGHDT and CDR2 YYEEEE. The CDR3 spans 16 residues. Trimming took off 4 bases at V and 2 bases at J, with 19 bases between the two ends. CDR3 nucleotides: TGTGCCAGCAGCCACACAGTGGGGCAGTTAACCTACGAGCAGTACTTC. The encoded protein is CASSHTVGQLTYEQYF.

The chain recombines TRBV6-9 with TRBJ2-1; 8 bases are a match to TRBD1. V was pared by 8 bases and J by 4 bases, with 10 bases of the junction left unmatched. The CDR3 consists of 15 residues. Germline V gene sequence: CDR1 MNHGY, CDR2 SVAAGI. This CDR3 is CASSRHRGAYNEQFF. In nucleotides, the CDR3 is TGTGCCAGCTCGCGTCACAGGGGGGCATACAATGAGCAGTTCTTC.

The chain uses TRBV10-3 and TRBJ2-7, with D perhaps TRBD1 (6 bases). CDR3 size: 13 residues. V lost 4 bases and J lost 7, with 14 bases in between. Germline lookup yields CDR1 ENHRY and CDR2 SYGVKD. DNA of the CDR3: TGTGCCATCAGTGGGGCAGGGGAAGGGGAGCAGTACTTC. It yields the protein CAISGAGEGEQYF.

The gene calls are TRBV7-8 and TRBJ1-1; TRBD1 is a possible D gene (6 bases). CDR3 length: 15 residues. In germline, CDR1 is SGHVS, CDR2 FQNEAQ. Trimming pared 1 base from V and 3 bases from J, leaving 12 bases between. CDR3 residues: CASSLGTGLDTEAFF. The CDR3 DNA follows: TGTGCCAGCAGCTTAGGTACAGGGTTGGACACTGAAGCTTTCTTT.

The chain links TRBV4-1 to TRBJ1-1, with D hard to call. The CDR3 is 14 residues long. Between the trimmed V and J ends, which lost 0 bases and 8 bases, there was a span of 13 bases. Per germline, CDR1 MGHRA and CDR2 YSYEKL. In nucleotides, the CDR3 is TGCGCCAGCAGCCAAGAGGTCCCCTCCCGGGAAGCTTTCTTT. Protein: CASSQEVPSREAFF.